This TCR beta chain originates from a study of shared clonotypes between healthy human individuals. Study as a whole: CD4 naive and CD4 memory each took three plates per donor, while CD8 naive took two and CD8 memory one. Study outcomes and limitations: Enrolling few donors narrowed the genetic and exposure-history diversity that was represented.

Repertoires were generated with immunoSEQ multiplex PCR, while TCRdb's copy carries only in-frame clones and drops some. The sample holds nearly 1,000,000 clones, approximately 80% seen once. Note on this clone: Its antigen remains unknown.

The CDR3 runs to 15 residues. V lost 0 bases and J lost 10; bases outside the gene matches: 10. CDR1 and CDR2 (germline): SGHDT, YYEEEE. This sequence originates from a man between 18 and 35 years old in good health. The sequenced material came from memory CD4+ T cells sorted from blood. Subset of the sample: CD45RA-negative fraction. This sequence joins TRBV5-6 and TRBJ2-5, with 9 bases that match TRBD2. The DNA of the CDR3 is TGTGCCAGCAGCTTGGCCCTAGCGGGGCCCCTCGACCAGTACTTC. Its translation: CASSLALAGPLDQYF.